Presented here are 18 T cell receptor beta chains from one specimen sequenced in a study of early T cells in non-severe SARS-CoV-2 infection. TCRdb called the 5' RACE reads again in MiXCR, with one record for every CDR3 protein. The sample has roughly 67,000 distinct CDR3 sequences; approximately 11% are singletons. The source material was whole blood. These receptors all come from an adult who was a healthcare worker with PCR-confirmed SARS-CoV-2 infection or an uninfected control (not recorded which).

The chain carries TRBV3-1 and TRBJ2-7, with no clear D. Between the trimmed V and J ends, which lost 4 bases and 2 bases, there was a span of 3 bases. CDR1 is LGHDT and CDR2 is YNNKEL in the germline V gene (reference sequence). This CDR3 contains 11 residues. The CDR3 reads CASSPPYEQYF. The CDR3 bases are TGTGCCAGCAGCCCGCCCTACGAGCAGTACTTC.

This clonotype was counted between two and nine times. This chain links TRBV28 with TRBJ2-7, with TRBD2 identical over 7 bases. The CDR3 is 15 residues long. With 6 bases clipped from V and 6 bases from J, the junction kept 14 bases outside the gene matches. The germline gives CDR1 MDHEN, CDR2 SYDVKM. CDR3 loop: CASSNPPGGRPEQYF. The DNA for the CDR3 is TGTGCCAGCAGCAACCCTCCCGGCGGGAGACCCGAGCAGTACTTC.

This clonotype came up a few times. The chain has TRBV18 and TRBJ2-7; 7 bases line up with TRBD2. Germline values: CDR1 KGHSH, CDR2 LQKENI. V shed 3 bases, J shed 3 bases, and the junction held 2 bases outside the gene matches. The CDR3 runs to 13 residues. The CDR3 is CASSPGLYYEQYF. As DNA, the CDR3 is TGTGCCAGCTCACCGGGACTATACTACGAGCAGTACTTC.

The chain employs TRBV12-3 or TRBV12-4 and TRBJ2-2, with 7 positions matching TRBD1. CDR3 length: 12 amino acids. The V gene end was trimmed by 8 bases and the J gene end by 5 bases; junction bases not matched to a gene: 2. CDR3 sequence reads: CASEQGTGELFF. The DNA of the CDR3 is TGTGCCAGCGAACAGGGGACCGGGGAGCTGTTTTTT.

The J gene is TRBJ2-6, the V gene TRBV3-1; D gene uncertain. The CDR3 is 16 residues long. CDR1 is LGHDT, CDR2 YNNKEL, per germline (reference sequence). With 0 bases removed from V and 0 bases from J, the gap between germline ends came to 6 bases. CDR3 in DNA: TGTGCCAGCAGCCAAGATGCTGGCTCTGGGGCCAACGTCCTGACTTTC. Translated: CASSQDAGSGANVLTF.

This clonotype was counted a few times. This chain joins TRBV7-6 and TRBJ1-5; the match to TRBD1 covers 8 bases. Germline CDR1 and CDR2: SGHVS and FNYEAQ. The V gene end was trimmed by 1 base and the J gene end by 5 bases; junction bases not matched to a gene: 4. The CDR3 totals 15 residues. The CDR3 spells CASSLDRGEDQPQHF. CDR3 DNA: TGTGCCAGCAGCTTAGACAGGGGGGAGGATCAGCCCCAGCATTTT.

In this sample, this clonotype turned up many times. The chain recombines TRBV12-3 or TRBV12-4 with TRBJ1-5; the match to TRBD1 covers 8 bases. Unmatched junction bases numbered 1, after V lost 3 bases and J lost 0 bases. The CDR3 has 15 residues. This CDR3 is CASSFGTGSNQPQHF. DNA of the CDR3: TGTGCCAGCAGTTTTGGGACAGGTAGCAATCAGCCCCAGCATTTT.

The gene calls are TRBV28 and TRBJ2-5; D gene ambiguous. Germline lookup yields CDR1 MDHEN and CDR2 SYDVKM. Trimming took off 1 base at V and 5 bases at J, with 14 bases between the two ends. The CDR3 is 15 residues long. This chain's CDR3 is CASSLFTDTEETQYF. In nucleotides, the CDR3 is TGTGCCAGCAGTTTATTCACAGATACGGAGGAGACCCAGTACTTC. The whole variable domain, filled in from reference TRBV28 and TRBJ2-5, reads DVKVTQSSRYLVKRTGEKVFLECVQDMDHENMFWYRQDPGLGLRLIYFSYDVKMKEKGDIPEGYSVSREKKERFSLILESASTNQTSMYLCASSLFTDTEETQYFGPGTRLLVL.

By share, this clonotype ranks as large. The CDR3 spells CASSPSWSGFITGELFF. In DNA, the CDR3 is TGTGCCAGCAGCCCTTCGTGGTCCGGGTTTATTACCGGGGAGCTGTTTTTT. This sequence joins TRBV3-1 and TRBJ2-2; D gene unclear. The V and J ends lost 4 bases and 5 bases respectively, with 20 bases between them. Germline CDR1 LGHDT, CDR2 YNNKEL (reference sequence). The CDR3 runs 17 residues.

This clonotype has more than one count but fewer than ten. The V call is TRBV7-9, the J call TRBJ2-5, with D unclear. Germline-derived CDR1 and CDR2 are SEHNR and FQNEAQ (reference sequence). The CDR3 contains 15 residues. V lost 5 bases, J lost 2 bases, and 15 bases lay in between. This CDR3 reads CASSPPDERQETQYF. CDR3 nucleotides: TGTGCCAGCAGCCCCCCTGACGAGAGACAAGAGACCCAGTACTTC. Full variable domain (rest looked up from reference TRBV7-9 and TRBJ2-5): DTGVSQNPRHKITKRGQNVTFRCDPISEHNRLYWYRQTLGQGPEFLTYFQNEAQLEKSRLLSDRFSAERPKGSFSTLEIQRTEQGDSAMYLCASSPPDERQETQYFGPGTRLLVL.

At least ten counts were recorded for this clonotype. The chain has TRBV11-3 and TRBJ1-1; D perhaps matches TRBD1 (5 bases). Germline CDR1 reads SGHNT; CDR2 reads YENEEA. The CDR3 contains 15 residues. Trimming stripped 1 base from V and 1 base from J, with 10 bases between. The CDR3 DNA is TGTGCCAGCAGCTTAGGGGGCGCCGAGAACACTGAAGCTTTCTTT. It yields the protein CASSLGGAENTEAFF.

The rearrangement links TRBV19 to TRBJ2-2; TRBD1 matches at 7 bases. V lost 4 bases and J lost 2; bases outside the gene matches: 1. The CDR3 spans 14 residues. Germline V gene lookup returns CDR1 LNHDA and CDR2 SQIVND (reference sequence). DNA for the CDR3: TGTGCCAGTAGTAGGGACAGAAACACCGGGGAGCTGTTTTTT. Translated, it gives CASSRDRNTGELFF.

V gene TRBV27 combines with J gene TRBJ2-7; 7 bases map to TRBD1. J gave up 3 bases and V 8 bases, and 10 bases lay outside the gene matches. Germline V gene lookup returns CDR1 MNHEY and CDR2 SMNVEV (reference sequence). The CDR3 has 14 residues. The CDR3 protein is CASFPFRDSYEQYF. CDR3 in DNA: TGTGCCAGCTTCCCCTTCCGGGACAGCTACGAGCAGTACTTC.

At least ten counts were recorded for this clonotype. V gene TRBV20-1 combines with J gene TRBJ1-5; D not certain. CDR1 and CDR2 (germline): DFQATT, SNEGSKA (reference sequence). CDR3 size: 14 residues. The V gene lost 3 bases and the J gene lost 1 base, with 10 bases spanning the gap. CDR3: CSASIVRSNQPQHF. The CDR3 nucleotides read TGCAGTGCTAGCATAGTCAGAAGCAATCAGCCCCAGCATTTT.

In this sample, this clonotype turned up many times. The genes are TRBV11-2 and TRBJ2-5; D gene uncertain. CDR1 SGHAT and CDR2 FQNNGV come from the germline V gene. This CDR3 contains 12 residues. The V and J ends lost 1 base and 2 bases respectively, with 2 bases between them. Here the CDR3 reads CASSLGQETQYF. The CDR3 DNA reads TGTGCCAGCAGCTTAGGACAAGAGACCCAGTACTTC.

The chain has TRBV28 and TRBJ2-5; 10 bases line up with TRBD2. This CDR3 spans 15 amino acids. Germline loops: CDR1 MDHEN, CDR2 SYDVKM. V lost 6 bases and J lost 4; bases outside the gene matches: 8. The CDR3 region has the DNA TGTGCCAGCAGATATATAGCGGGAGGAGGAGAGACCCAGTACTTC. This translates into CASRYIAGGGETQYF.

This clonotype was found many times. The chain couples TRBV13 to TRBJ1-2; D is ambiguous. This CDR3 has 13 amino acids. The ends were cut back, 0 bases at V and 6 bases at J, with 8 bases in the middle. Germline CDR1 is PRHDT and CDR2 is FYEKMQ (reference sequence). For the CDR3, the DNA is TGTGCCAGCAGCTTAGGCGGCCCCCATGGCTACACCTTC. This encodes CASSLGGPHGYTF.

This clonotype was detected ten times or more. The V gene is TRBV7-3, the J gene TRBJ1-1; D remains ambiguous. The CDR3 has 14 amino acids. CDR1 SGHTA and CDR2 FQGTGA come from the germline V gene. Between the trimmed V and J ends, which lost 0 bases and 6 bases, there was a span of 11 bases. The CDR3 protein is CASSLTPAGPEAFF. Here the CDR3 DNA reads TGTGCCAGCAGCTTAACGCCGGCGGGCCCTGAAGCTTTCTTT.